The present entry profiles one TCR beta chain with its context. No antigen is known for it. This record comes from a study of T cell responses to AZD1222 COVID-19 vaccine. Whole-study context: The analysis combined second doses at about 4 or about 12 weeks.

TCRdb's table, derived via immunoSEQ multiplex PCR, lists solely in-frame clones and lacks some. The sample consists of 90,000 to 120,000 clones, about 86% of them appearing once. General study points: The number of AZD1222 recipients seropositive at baseline was only 5 to 7. Donor demographics were predominantly white British with a female majority; clonal diversity may be underestimated. Repertoire sampling occurred only after the peak T cell response.

This CDR3 has 13 amino acids. The V segment lost 6 bases and the J segment 8 bases; nucleotides outside the gene matches: 6. Germline V gene sequence: CDR1 LNHDA, CDR2 SQIVND (reference sequence). The specimen was peripheral blood, collected on day 0 of AZD1222 vaccination. The sequence derives from an adult in good health. The chain has TRBV19 and TRBJ2-1; the match to TRBD2 covers 8 bases. The CDR3 loop is CASRRAGGDEQFF. DNA of the CDR3: TGTGCCAGTAGAAGGGCGGGGGGCGATGAGCAGTTCTTC.